This is a list of T cell receptor beta chains from one sample in a study of shared clonotypes between healthy human individuals. TCRdb's copy holds only in-frame clones and misses some; the assay was immunoSEQ multiplex PCR. This table has about 2 million clones, about 94% appearing once. Sequencing was carried out using naive CD8+ T cells sorted from blood. These TCRs come from a man younger than 35 in good health. Each CDR3 is given without its conserved first and last residue. Each record gives: CDR3 protein, J gene, clone size, V gene. Size values are once, few and many counts, or a class for expanded clones, and some rows have none.

cdr3_aa: ASSSPRSEQF; j_call: TRBJ2-1; clone_size: once; v_call: TRBV7-9
cdr3_aa: ASSLTWGWREGKETQY; j_call: TRBJ2-5; clone_size: -; v_call: TRBV5-6
cdr3_aa: ASSLDPGPNNEQF; j_call: TRBJ2-1; clone_size: -; v_call: TRBV7-8
cdr3_aa: ASSPRPLAYNEQF; j_call: TRBJ2-1; clone_size: -; v_call: TRBV19
cdr3_aa: ASSELPGQGGSYEQY; j_call: TRBJ2-7; clone_size: -; v_call: TRBV10-2
cdr3_aa: ASNLFTGDYEQY; j_call: TRBJ2-7; clone_size: -; v_call: TRBV13
cdr3_aa: SVEDRRGYEQY; j_call: TRBJ2-7; clone_size: -; v_call: TRBV29-1
cdr3_aa: ASSATPRGETQY; j_call: TRBJ2-5; clone_size: -; v_call: TRBV7-9
cdr3_aa: ASSSRGAEKLF; j_call: TRBJ1-4; clone_size: -; v_call: TRBV28
cdr3_aa: ASSFMAVGRYGYT; j_call: TRBJ1-2; clone_size: -; v_call: TRBV28
cdr3_aa: ASSVKSGTEAF; j_call: TRBJ1-1; clone_size: -; v_call: TRBV9
cdr3_aa: ASSNGTFLDTQY; j_call: TRBJ2-3; clone_size: -; v_call: TRBV13
cdr3_aa: ASSPGGGSDTRYEQY; j_call: TRBJ2-7; clone_size: -; v_call: TRBV27
cdr3_aa: ASSLGVVGGGYEQY; j_call: TRBJ2-7; clone_size: -; v_call: TRBV27
cdr3_aa: ASSLTEMARQGLGTQY; j_call: TRBJ2-3; clone_size: -; v_call: TRBV5-1
cdr3_aa: ASSPITGGGTEAF; j_call: TRBJ1-1; clone_size: -; v_call: TRBV7-9
cdr3_aa: ASSLEPGSEQY; j_call: TRBJ2-7; clone_size: once; v_call: TRBV5-4
cdr3_aa: ASSNTAADEQF; j_call: TRBJ2-1; clone_size: -; v_call: TRBV7-9
cdr3_aa: ASGFPGGQGTDTQY; j_call: TRBJ2-3; clone_size: -; v_call: TRBV5-4
cdr3_aa: ASSVGGDEQY; j_call: TRBJ2-7; clone_size: -; v_call: TRBV9